This T cell receptor (beta chain) was captured by sequencing in a study of spatial heterogeneity in lung cancer (dated by TCRdb to about 2019). Notes on the research overall: Beta-chain transcripts were consistently detected in greater numbers than alpha-chain transcripts, which likely reflected higher beta-chain transcript abundance. In tumor regions, TCR transcript counts showed a strong correlation with a T cell transcriptional module score derived from matched bulk RNA-seq. In the raw uncorrected reads, each unique combination of TCR and UMI appeared on average more than ten times. In non-small cell lung cancer, the study made a quantitative comparison of TCR alpha and beta repertoires among multiple tumor regions, matched nontumor lung and blood. The study linked features of the TCR repertoire to counts of nonsynonymous mutations, which were determined by whole-exome sequencing of tumor tissue. Both alpha and beta chains were TCR-sequenced in samples taken at surgery, namely 220 tumor regions, 62 to 70 matched nontumor lung samples and about 54 PBMC samples. Paper-wide results and their limitations: TCR-seq coverage of tumor T cells was estimated at only approximately 7% for alpha chains and 12% to 15% for beta chains. Counts of ubiquitous and regional expanded TCRs were found to correlate with counts of ubiquitous and regional nonsynonymous mutations, respectively. Confirming at a functional level the hypothesis that regional TCRs recognize regional mutations was considered to require additional single-cell paired TCR alpha and beta sequencing. The number of expanded intratumoral alpha and beta TCRs correlated with the tumor nonsynonymous mutation count.

Turning to this clonotype: The specificity of this receptor is unknown. No base quality values were provided; no much bigger clone lies one nucleotide off.

Explained via the paper, the time point label denotes: sample taken at primary tumor resection. Samples were obtained from approximately 72 patients with early-stage, untreated non-small cell lung cancer from the lung TRACERx cohort. Without any cell sorting, TCR sequencing was performed on whole RNA extracted either from tumor and nontumor lung tissue or from cryopreserved PBMC samples. A patient was chosen for TCR sequencing only when enough RNA was available from at least two tumor regions. Tumor and adjacent nontumor lung specimens were reviewed by a lung pathologist before selection. The method was 5' RACE. The sequencer was a NextSeq 500. In the TCR library protocol, a unique molecular identifier was attached to each TCR cDNA molecule so that PCR and sequencing errors could be corrected. For the original study's pipeline: Decombinator tools were used for TCR identification, UMI-based error correction and CDR3 extraction. TCRs above a frequency of 2 per 1,000, corresponding to the top 1% of the tumor frequency distribution, were defined as expanded. Expanded tumor TCRs were classed as regional if statistically deemed absent (corrected P<0.05) from at least one tumor region, otherwise ubiquitous. Renyi diversity was computed with the R vegan package after each repertoire had been subsampled 100 times to 5,000 TCRs. CDR3 similarity networks were built from amino acid triplet string-kernel similarity, with CDR3s being connected when pairwise similarity was above 0.82. TCRdb reworked the public reads: Q25 trimming with fastp, MiXCR clone assembly, productive beta chains retained. Records with the same CDR3 protein are collapsed into one entry carrying the most frequent genes and DNA. Here the V and J calls rest on TCRdb's processing, not on the authors' analysis. Across this sample there are 18,000 or so distinct CDR3 sequences, with roughly 7.3% seen only once. Together, the top ten hold 20% to 25% of the sample.

The receptor's source is a female donor with early-stage non-small cell lung cancer. The specimen comprised lung tumor tissue, sampled at surgery.

The bases are TGTGCCAGCAGTTTCAGTCTAGCGCAAGAGACCCAGTACTTC. It specifies CASSFSLAQETQYF. The sequence is built from TRBV28 and TRBJ2-5; the best D guess is TRBD2, with 6 bases matching. From its cysteine to its phenylalanine, the CDR3 spans 14 amino acids. Only the CDR3 region is kept as DNA, spanning 42 bases read in frame from base 1. V was cut back by 3 bases and J by 2 bases, leaving a gap of 10 bases between them. CDR1 MDHEN and CDR2 SYDVKM are derived from the germline V gene.